This paragraph reports one T cell receptor (beta chain). Its target is unknown. The data belong to a study of identical twins. The cDNA had a unique molecular identifier and a template-switch universal primer site. TCRdb analysed the 5' RACE reads with MiXCR anew, one entry per CDR3 protein. The table lists 1,800,000 or so distinct CDR3 sequences, about 32% of them singletons, with over 0.25% in the top ten. The CDR3 is 15 amino acids. Deletions cut 5 bases from V and 2 bases from J, with 18 bases between. Per the germline V gene, CDR1 is DFQATT and CDR2 is SNEGSKA (reference sequence). Study results and caveats: Some out-of-frame alpha sequences were shared by twins, and these showed excess low generation probability. The study drew conclusions from cross-sectional statistical analysis, not from following the same donors.

The rearrangement links TRBV20-1 to TRBJ1-2; TRBD1 is a possible D gene (6 bases). The sequencing sample was made of cord blood. This receptor was identified in a newborn girl in good health. CDR3 DNA sequence: TGCAGTGCTGAGGAGCACAGGGCAGGGAACTATGGCTACACCTTC. It specifies CSAEEHRAGNYGYTF.